The rows below give T cell receptor beta chains drawn from one sample of a study of cytomegalovirus exposure and HLA in healthy donors. Assay used: immunoSEQ multiplex PCR; TCRdb lists only in-frame clones, some missing. This sample has about 120,000 clones, with more than 80% found just once. The sample taken for sequencing was PBMCs. The receptors were sampled from a man between 25 and 39 years old in good health and CMV-seronegative. CDR3s include the opening cysteine and the closing phenylalanine or tryptophan. The D gene is left open where the match is weak. Where a row states a size, it is once, few, many or the class of an expanded clone; other rows omit it.

size: few
D: TRBD1
J: TRBJ2-1
length: 14
V: TRBV27
CDR3: CASSLQGGYNEQFF

size: once
D: .
J: TRBJ1-1
length: 17
V: TRBV23-1
CDR3: CASSQSEGDYMNTEAFF

size: .
D: TRBD2
J: TRBJ2-3
length: 15
V: TRBV9
CDR3: CASSVGAGRTDTQYF

size: .
D: .
J: TRBJ2-1
length: 15
V: TRBV2
CDR3: CASSERDTLLLEQFF

size: .
D: .
J: TRBJ1-2
length: 14
V: TRBV5-4
CDR3: CASSLRGLGYGYTF

size: .
D: .
J: TRBJ2-7
length: 16
V: TRBV19
CDR3: CASSLQSTGASYEQYF

size: .
D: TRBD1
J: TRBJ2-3
length: 16
V: TRBV9
CDR3: CASSVRGDRVTDTQYF

size: .
D: .
J: TRBJ1-2
length: 15
V: TRBV5-5
CDR3: CASRDSWGTNYGYTF

size: .
D: TRBD1
J: TRBJ2-1
length: 16
V: TRBV2
CDR3: CASRTNPGQGAYEQFF

size: few
D: .
J: TRBJ2-5
length: 13
V: TRBV6-6
CDR3: CASSKNSQETQYF

size: .
D: TRBD2
J: TRBJ2-7
length: 19
V: TRBV14
CDR3: CASSQDTGTSGRAPYEQYF

size: .
D: TRBD1
J: TRBJ1-4
length: 15
V: TRBV9
CDR3: CASSTTGTANEKLFF

size: .
D: .
J: TRBJ1-2
length: 14
V: TRBV19
CDR3: CASSIFSGFYGYTF

size: .
D: .
J: TRBJ1-3
length: 15
V: TRBV6-1
CDR3: CASSETAISGNTIYF

size: few
D: .
J: TRBJ1-1
length: 15
V: TRBV7-2
CDR3: CASSLVQGLVTEAFF

size: .
D: .
J: TRBJ2-7
length: 13
V: TRBV11-2
CDR3: CASSFTGWYEQYF